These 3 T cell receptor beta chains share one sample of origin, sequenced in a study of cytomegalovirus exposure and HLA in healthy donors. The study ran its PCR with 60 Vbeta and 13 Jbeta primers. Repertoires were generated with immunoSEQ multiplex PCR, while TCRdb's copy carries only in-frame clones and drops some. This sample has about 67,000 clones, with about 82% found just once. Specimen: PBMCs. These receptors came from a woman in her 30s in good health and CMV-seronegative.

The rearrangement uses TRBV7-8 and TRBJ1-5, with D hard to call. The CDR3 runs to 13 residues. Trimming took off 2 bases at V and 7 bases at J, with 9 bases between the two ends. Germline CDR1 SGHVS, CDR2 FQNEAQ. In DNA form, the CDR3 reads TGTGCCAGCAGCTTATACGGCGGCCAGCCCCAGCATTTT. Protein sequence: CASSLYGGQPQHF.

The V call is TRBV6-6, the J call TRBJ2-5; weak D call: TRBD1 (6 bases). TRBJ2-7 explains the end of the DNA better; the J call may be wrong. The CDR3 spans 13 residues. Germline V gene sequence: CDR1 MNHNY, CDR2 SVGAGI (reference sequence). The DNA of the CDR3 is TGTGCCAGCAGTTTATGGGGGCGAAGCGAGCAGTACTTC. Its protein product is CASSLWGRSEQYF.

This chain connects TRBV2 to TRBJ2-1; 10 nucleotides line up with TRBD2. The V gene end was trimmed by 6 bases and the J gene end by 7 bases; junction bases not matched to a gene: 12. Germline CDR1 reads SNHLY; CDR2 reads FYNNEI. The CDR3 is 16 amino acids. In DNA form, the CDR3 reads TGTGCCAGCAGCCCCACCAGCGGGGGGGCAAGAAATGAGCAGTTCTTC. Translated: CASSPTSGGARNEQFF.